The present TCR beta chain was sequenced within a study of shared clonotypes between healthy human individuals. General study findings and limits: Larger richness was generally estimated for naive than memory subsets.

CD4+ cell separation produced CD45RA+ naive and CD45RA-negative memory subsets. V lost 0 bases and J lost 0, with 3 bases in between. The CDR3 is 13 amino acids. Germline V gene sequence: CDR1 SGHRS, CDR2 YFSETQ. This clone has more than one count but fewer than ten. The antigen remains unidentified. The same CDR3 arises from other DNA sequences in this sample as well. TCRdb's table, derived via immunoSEQ multiplex PCR, lists solely in-frame clones and lacks some. The table has about 2.4 million clones, under 95% seen once. The chain links TRBV5-1 to TRBJ1-1; D is unresolved. What was sequenced was naive CD4+ T cells from PBMCs. Subset in this sample: CD45RA+ positively selected. The origin of this receptor is a young man in good health. Some clones in this sample may be carry-over from other donors' samples. CDR3 sequence reads: CASSLVLNTEAFF. In nucleotides, the CDR3 is TGCGCCAGCAGCTTGGTATTGAACACTGAAGCTTTCTTT.